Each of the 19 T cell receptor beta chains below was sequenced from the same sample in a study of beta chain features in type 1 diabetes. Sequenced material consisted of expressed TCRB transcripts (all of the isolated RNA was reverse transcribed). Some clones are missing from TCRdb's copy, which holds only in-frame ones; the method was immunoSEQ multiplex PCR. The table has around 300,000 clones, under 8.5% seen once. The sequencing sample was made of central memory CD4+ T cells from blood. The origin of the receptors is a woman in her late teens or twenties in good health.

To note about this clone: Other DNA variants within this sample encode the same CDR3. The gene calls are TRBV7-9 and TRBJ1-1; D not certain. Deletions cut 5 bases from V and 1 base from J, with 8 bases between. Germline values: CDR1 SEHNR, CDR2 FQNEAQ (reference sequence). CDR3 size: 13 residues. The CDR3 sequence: CASSRGGNTEAFF. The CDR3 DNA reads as TGTGCCAGCAGCCGCGGAGGGAACACTGAAGCTTTCTTT.

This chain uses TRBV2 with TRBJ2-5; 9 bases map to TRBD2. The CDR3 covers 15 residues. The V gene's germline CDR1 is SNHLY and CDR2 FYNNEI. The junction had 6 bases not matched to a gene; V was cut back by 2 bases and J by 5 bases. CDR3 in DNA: TGTGCCAGCAGTGAACGAGCGGGAGGAGGGGAGACCCAGTACTTC. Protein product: CASSERAGGGETQYF.

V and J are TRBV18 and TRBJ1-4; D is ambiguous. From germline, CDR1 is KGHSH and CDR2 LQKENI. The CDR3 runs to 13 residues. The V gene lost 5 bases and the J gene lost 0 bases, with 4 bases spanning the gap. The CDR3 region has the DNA TGTGCCAGCTCAAGATCAACTAATGAAAAACTGTTTTTT. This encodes CASSRSTNEKLFF. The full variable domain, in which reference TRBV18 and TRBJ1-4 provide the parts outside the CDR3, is NAGVMQNPRHLVRRRGQEARLRCSPMKGHSHVYWYRQLPEEGLKFMVYLQKENIIDESGMPKERFSAEFPKEGPSILRIQQVVRGDSAAYFCASSRSTNEKLFFGSGTQLSVL.

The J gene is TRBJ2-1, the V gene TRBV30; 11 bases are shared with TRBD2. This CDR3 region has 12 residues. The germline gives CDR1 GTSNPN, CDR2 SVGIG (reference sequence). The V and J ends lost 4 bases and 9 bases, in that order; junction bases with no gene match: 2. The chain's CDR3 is CAWTSGRSEQFF. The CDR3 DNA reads TGTGCCTGGACTAGCGGGAGGTCTGAGCAGTTCTTC.

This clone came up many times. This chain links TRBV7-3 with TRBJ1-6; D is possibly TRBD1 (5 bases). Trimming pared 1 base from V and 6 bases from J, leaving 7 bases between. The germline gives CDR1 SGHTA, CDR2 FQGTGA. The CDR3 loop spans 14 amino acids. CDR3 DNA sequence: TGTGCCAGCAGCTTAAAGGGACGTAATTCACCCCTCCACTTT. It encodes CASSLKGRNSPLHF.

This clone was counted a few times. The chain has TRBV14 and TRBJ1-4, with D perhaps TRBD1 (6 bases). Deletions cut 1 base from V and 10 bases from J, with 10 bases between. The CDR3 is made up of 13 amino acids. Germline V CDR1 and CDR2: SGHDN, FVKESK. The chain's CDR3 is CASSQAGAGKLFF. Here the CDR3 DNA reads TGTGCCAGCAGCCAAGCAGGGGCCGGAAAACTGTTTTTT.

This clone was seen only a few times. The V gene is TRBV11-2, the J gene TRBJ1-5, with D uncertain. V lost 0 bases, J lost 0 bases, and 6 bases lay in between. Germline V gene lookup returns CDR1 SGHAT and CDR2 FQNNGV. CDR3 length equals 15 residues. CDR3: CASSLDGNSNQPQHF. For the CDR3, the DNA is TGTGCCAGCAGCTTAGATGGCAATAGCAATCAGCCCCAGCATTTT.

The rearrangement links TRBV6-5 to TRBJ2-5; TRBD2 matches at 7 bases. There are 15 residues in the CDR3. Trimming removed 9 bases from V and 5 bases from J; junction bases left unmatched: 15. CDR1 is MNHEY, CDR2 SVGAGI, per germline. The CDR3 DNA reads TGTGCCAGTGCCGCGGGGGATGGCGGTCGGGAGACCCAGTACTTC. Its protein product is CASAAGDGGRETQYF.

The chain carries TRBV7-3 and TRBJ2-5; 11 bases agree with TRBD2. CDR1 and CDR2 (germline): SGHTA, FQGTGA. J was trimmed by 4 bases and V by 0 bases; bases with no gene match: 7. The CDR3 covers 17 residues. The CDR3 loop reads CASSLTPPGLAGETQYF. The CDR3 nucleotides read TGTGCCAGCAGCTTAACGCCCCCCGGACTAGCGGGAGAGACCCAGTACTTC.

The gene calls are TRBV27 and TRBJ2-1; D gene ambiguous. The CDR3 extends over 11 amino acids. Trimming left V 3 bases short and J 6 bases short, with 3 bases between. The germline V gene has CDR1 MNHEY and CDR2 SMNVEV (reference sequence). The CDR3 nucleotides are TGTGCCAGCAGTTTGAGCAATGAGCAGTTCTTC. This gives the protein CASSLSNEQFF.

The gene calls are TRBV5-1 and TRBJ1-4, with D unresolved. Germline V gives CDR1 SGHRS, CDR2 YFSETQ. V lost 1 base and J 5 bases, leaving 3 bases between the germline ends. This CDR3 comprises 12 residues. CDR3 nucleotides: TGCGCCAGCAGCTTGACGAATGAAAAACTGTTTTTT. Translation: CASSLTNEKLFF.

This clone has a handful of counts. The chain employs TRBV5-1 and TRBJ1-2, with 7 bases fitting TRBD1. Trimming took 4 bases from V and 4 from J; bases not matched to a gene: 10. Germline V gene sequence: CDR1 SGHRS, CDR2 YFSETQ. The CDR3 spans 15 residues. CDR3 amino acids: CASSTDRAMSYGYTF. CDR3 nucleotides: TGCGCCAGCAGCACTGACAGGGCCATGAGCTATGGCTACACCTTC.

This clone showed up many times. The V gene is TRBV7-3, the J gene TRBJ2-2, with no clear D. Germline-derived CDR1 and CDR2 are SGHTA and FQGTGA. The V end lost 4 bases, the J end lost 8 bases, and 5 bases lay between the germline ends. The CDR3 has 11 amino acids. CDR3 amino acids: CASSSGGELFF. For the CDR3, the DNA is TGTGCCAGCAGCTCAGGAGGGGAGCTGTTTTTT.

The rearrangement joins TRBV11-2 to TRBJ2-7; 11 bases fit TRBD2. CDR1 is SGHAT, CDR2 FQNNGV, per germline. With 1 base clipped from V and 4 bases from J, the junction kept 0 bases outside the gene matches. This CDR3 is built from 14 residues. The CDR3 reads CASSLASGGYEQYV. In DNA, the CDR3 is TGTGCCAGCAGCTTAGCTAGCGGGGGGTACGAGCAGTACGTC.

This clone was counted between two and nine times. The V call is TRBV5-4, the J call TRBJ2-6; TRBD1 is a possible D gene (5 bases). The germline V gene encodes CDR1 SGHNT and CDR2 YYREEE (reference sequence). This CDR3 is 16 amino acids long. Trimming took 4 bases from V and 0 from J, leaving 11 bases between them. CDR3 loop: CASSGQTNSGANVLTF. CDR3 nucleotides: TGTGCCAGCAGCGGACAAACTAACTCTGGGGCCAACGTCCTGACTTTC.

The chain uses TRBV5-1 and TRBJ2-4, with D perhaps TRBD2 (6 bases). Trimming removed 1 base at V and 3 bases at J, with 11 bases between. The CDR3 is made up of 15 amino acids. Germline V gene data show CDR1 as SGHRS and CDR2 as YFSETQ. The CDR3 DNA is TGCGCCAGCAGCTTGTTGGAGGGAAACAAAAACATTCAGTACTTC. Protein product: CASSLLEGNKNIQYF. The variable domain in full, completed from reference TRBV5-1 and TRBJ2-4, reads KAGVTQTPRYLIKTRGQQVTLSCSPISGHRSVSWYQQTPGQGLQFLFEYFSETQRNKGNFPGRFSGRQFSNSRSEMNVSTLELGDSALYLCASSLLEGNKNIQYFGAGTRLSVL.

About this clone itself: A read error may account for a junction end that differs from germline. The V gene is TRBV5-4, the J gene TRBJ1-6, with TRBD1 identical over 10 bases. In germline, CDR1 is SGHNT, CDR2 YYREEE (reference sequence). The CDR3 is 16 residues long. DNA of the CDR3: TGCGCCAGCAGCCCGTGGGTGGACAGGGGGAAATCACCCCTCCACTTT. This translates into CASSPWVDRGKSPLHF.

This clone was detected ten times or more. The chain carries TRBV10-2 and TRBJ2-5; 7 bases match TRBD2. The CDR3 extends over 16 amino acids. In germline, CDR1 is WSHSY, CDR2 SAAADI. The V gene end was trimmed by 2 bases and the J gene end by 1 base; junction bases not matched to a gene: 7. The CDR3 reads CASSEGSGAFQETQYF. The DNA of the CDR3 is TGCGCCAGCAGTGAGGGCAGCGGGGCCTTCCAAGAGACCCAGTACTTC.

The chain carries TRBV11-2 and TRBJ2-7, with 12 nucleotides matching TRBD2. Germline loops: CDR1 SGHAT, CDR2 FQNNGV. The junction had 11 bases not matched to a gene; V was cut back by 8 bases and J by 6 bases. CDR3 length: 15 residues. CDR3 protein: CASRHPTSGSGEQYF. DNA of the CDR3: TGTGCCAGCCGCCATCCGACTAGCGGGAGCGGCGAGCAGTACTTC.